The rows below give T cell receptor beta chains drawn from one sample of a study of PD-1 blockade in mismatch repair-deficient tumors. The protocol was immunoSEQ multiplex PCR, while the TCRdb copy is restricted to in-frame clones and leaves out a portion. The sample lists roughly 84,000 clones; approximately 81% were seen once. The source material was peripheral blood, sampled 12 weeks after starting pembrolizumab. Source of these receptors: an adult with mismatch repair-deficient cancer. Both conserved end residues are trimmed from each CDR3. D genes are given only for firm matches.

j_gene,d_gene,v_gene,CDR3aa
TRBJ2-6,NA,TRBV19,ASSDSGANVLT
TRBJ2-7,NA,TRBV30,AWRGSSQGYEQY
TRBJ2-3,TRBD2,TRBV5-1,ASSLASSGNKDTQY
TRBJ2-4,NA,TRBV27,ASSLGQGQNIQY
TRBJ1-1,NA,TRBV15,ATADISNTEAF
TRBJ1-5,NA,TRBV5-4,ASSLEGGAVGPQH
TRBJ2-2,TRBD2,TRBV19,ASNDIGREGPPGELF
TRBJ2-3,TRBD1,TRBV29-1,SVAVGTGSTDTQY
TRBJ2-7,TRBD1,TRBV5-1,ASSSGTGDSLGTYEQY
TRBJ2-2,NA,TRBV5-1,ASSAQGNTGELF
TRBJ2-7,NA,TRBV9,ASSLSPRTKLREQY
TRBJ2-1,TRBD2,TRBV18,ASSRSGRADNEQF
TRBJ2-3,NA,TRBV10-3,ASRSRAGDTQY
TRBJ2-1,TRBD2,TRBV25-1,ASSEPGLAGSNEQF
TRBJ2-7,NA,TRBV6-1,ASSDRLSSYEQY
TRBJ1-1,TRBD1,TRBV7-8,ASSYTGSGMGQAGEAF
TRBJ1-1,TRBD1,TRBV5-1,ASSPAQGGNTEAF
TRBJ1-1,NA,TRBV19,ASSMLKNTEAF
TRBJ2-4,NA,TRBV5-5,ASSSDRLGAKNIQY
TRBJ2-7,NA,TRBV9,ASSARTGDPYEQY
TRBJ1-3,NA,TRBV6-5,ASSPTASTGNTIY
TRBJ1-1,NA,TRBV11-1,ASSLVGIVNTEAF
TRBJ1-2,TRBD1,TRBV5-1,ASSSTGDYGYT
TRBJ2-7,TRBD2,TRBV18,ASSPAAGGPPYEQY
TRBJ2-7,NA,TRBV5-1,ASSLAGRGNEQY
TRBJ1-2,NA,TRBV6-1,ASTARGYT
TRBJ2-3,NA,TRBV7-9,ASSPLVVDTQY
TRBJ2-7,TRBD2,TRBV11-2,ASSFGTSGYEQY